This T cell receptor beta chain was documented in a study of PD-L1 blockade in urothelial cancer. Study-level background: Peripheral blood specimens exhibited a median yield of 141,255 T cells.

CDR3 length: 15 residues. The V gene's germline CDR1 is MNHEY and CDR2 SVGAGI. The J segment lost 11 bases and the V segment lost 6 bases, leaving 16 bases of the junction unmatched. Time point here: pretreatment peripheral blood. Assay used: immunoSEQ multiplex PCR; TCRdb lists only in-frame clones, some missing. This table holds tens of thousands of clones, around 90% found once. The source is a man aged 60-69 years with urothelial cancer. The sample here was PBMCs, taken around atezolizumab (anti-PD-L1) treatment. The rearrangement links TRBV6-5 to TRBJ1-5; 7 bases line up with TRBD1. The CDR3 sequence is CASSETGSFFWTQHF. The CDR3 coding sequence is TGTGCCAGCAGCGAGACAGGGAGTTTTTTTTGGACCCAGCATTTT.